A selection of T cell receptor beta chains follows, all from one sample in a study of identical twins. Each CDR3 protein gets one entry after TCRdb re-called the 5' RACE reads with MiXCR. The sample carries around 480,000 distinct CDR3 sequences, around an eighth recorded once. This same sample was also taken into another study, of yellow fever vaccine responses in identical twins.

Sequenced: CD4+ T cells sorted from blood. These TCRs come from a woman aged 18 to 35 in good health. Each CDR3 is given with its conserved first and last residue. D genes are given only for firm matches.

V gene	D gene	J gene	CDR3 protein
TRBV10-1	TRBD2	TRBJ2-5	CASSETSGRARETQYF
TRBV7-9	TRBD2	TRBJ2-5	CASSLGSGRAAETQYF
TRBV5-1	.	TRBJ1-2	CASSLRQANYGYTF
TRBV29-1	.	TRBJ1-1	CSGAARGGNRAFF
TRBV5-1	.	TRBJ2-5	CASSLVAGDQETQYF
TRBV7-2	TRBD2	TRBJ2-1	CASSSRRGGRDEQFF
TRBV12-3/TRBV12-4	.	TRBJ2-5	CASSRQETQYF
TRBV18	.	TRBJ2-3	CASSSLGADTQYF
TRBV2	.	TRBJ2-5	CASSEDRVKETQYF
TRBV7-9	.	TRBJ2-1	CASSLRTNSYNEQFF
TRBV3-1	TRBD1	TRBJ2-7	CASSRGTESFYEQYF
TRBV5-5	.	TRBJ2-2	CASGLRLLNTGELFF
TRBV5-1	TRBD1	TRBJ2-5	CASSLAGQGRETQYF
TRBV5-1	.	TRBJ2-3	CASSFQGLLTDTQYF
TRBV6-1	.	TRBJ2-4	CASKRGGQGQNIQYF
TRBV5-1	.	TRBJ2-1	CASSLPLFGNNEQFF
TRBV6-2/TRBV6-3	.	TRBJ1-5	CASSSANQPQHF
TRBV10-3	TRBD2	TRBJ2-5	CAISGLAAQETQYF
TRBV12-3/TRBV12-4	TRBD1	TRBJ2-7	CASSLSGTVPYEQYF
TRBV19	.	TRBJ2-7	CASSVSVGGYEQYF
TRBV12-3/TRBV12-4	TRBD2	TRBJ2-2	CASSLKGGSAGELFF
TRBV7-2	.	TRBJ2-2	CASSPFGTGELFF
TRBV19	TRBD1	TRBJ2-4	CASSSLGTGKNIQYF
TRBV20-1	TRBD2	TRBJ2-1	CSAIAGALQFF
TRBV12-3/TRBV12-4	TRBD1	TRBJ1-4	CASRQGALGEKLFF
TRBV18	.	TRBJ2-1	CASSLLGAGADEQFF
TRBV19	.	TRBJ2-5	CASSSIRGQETQYF
TRBV11-2	TRBD1	TRBJ1-1	CASSSLDRGHTEAFF
TRBV30	.	TRBJ1-1	CAWREGSTEAFF
TRBV7-2	.	TRBJ2-7	CASSLEIGGSYEQYF
TRBV11-2	TRBD1	TRBJ2-1	CASSSIRDRGPNEQFF
TRBV20-1	.	TRBJ2-7	CSARDFGRPEQYF
TRBV19	.	TRBJ1-1	CASSISPVNTEAFF
TRBV27	.	TRBJ2-5	CASSLTGWETQYF
TRBV6-5	TRBD1	TRBJ2-7	CASSYSNRGTYEQYF
TRBV29-1	.	TRBJ1-2	CSVVGVGPAGYTF
TRBV7-2	.	TRBJ2-7	CASSLTGPPYEQYF
TRBV12-5	TRBD2	TRBJ2-7	CASGLSMGLASYEQYF
TRBV5-1	TRBD1	TRBJ2-7	CASSWGGGQGNEQYF
TRBV10-2	TRBD2	TRBJ2-1	CASSAASGKVGNEQFF
TRBV10-2	TRBD2	TRBJ2-3	CASDLAGGTDTQYF
TRBV9	.	TRBJ2-2	CASSVEVNTGELFF
TRBV12-3/TRBV12-4	.	TRBJ2-5	CASSLRETQYF
TRBV5-6	.	TRBJ1-5	CASSLTNGHSNQPQHF
TRBV20-1	.	TRBJ2-3	CSARVGSTDTQYF
TRBV23-1	TRBD1	TRBJ2-2	CASSQLSVGDRSNTGELFF
TRBV2	.	TRBJ2-7	CASTLDNGVGEQYF
TRBV20-1	TRBD2	TRBJ2-5	CSARVLAGGLQETQYF
TRBV7-2	TRBD2	TRBJ2-7	CASSNTGSGRAGEQYF
TRBV3-1	.	TRBJ2-3	CASTKGVGGNTDTQYF
TRBV6-1	.	TRBJ2-1	CASSPGRQGSEQFF
TRBV28	.	TRBJ1-5	CASSQGMQGNQPQHF
TRBV18	TRBD2	TRBJ2-3	CASSPTSGTTDTQYF
TRBV20-1	TRBD1	TRBJ1-5	CSVTGGGNQPQHF
TRBV27	TRBD2	TRBJ2-3	CASRLAGLGSQYF
TRBV7-8	TRBD2	TRBJ2-5	CASSHGPAQGLAGGQTQYF
TRBV29-1	TRBD1	TRBJ2-5	CSVANRGRWETQYF